The 30 T cell receptor beta chains in this list originate from one sample, sequenced in a study of CD8+ T cells in alopecia areata. Treatment in this sample: oral pan-JAK inhibitor, 5-10 mg twice daily. The sequencing template was cDNA reverse transcribed from extracted RNA. The data were produced by immunoSEQ multiplex PCR, yet TCRdb's version contains in-frame clones alone and is incomplete. The sample carries about 140,000 clones, around 87% recorded once. The sample in question was CD8+ T cells sorted from blood, obtained at week 4, from a patient treated with tofacitinib. These receptors came from a human donor with alopecia areata.

This clone was picked up one time. The chain combines TRBV6-6 with TRBJ1-5; D is unclear. V shed 8 bases and J shed 6 bases, with 11 bases lying between them. The CDR3 consists of 12 residues. CDR1 is MNHNY, CDR2 SVGAGI, per germline (reference sequence). CDR3 loop: CASGDWGQPQHF. The CDR3 nucleotides are TGTGCCAGCGGAGACTGGGGTCAGCCCCAGCATTTT.

This clone was seen a single time. The rearrangement uses TRBV2 and TRBJ2-4, with D perhaps TRBD1 or TRBD2 (5 bases each). The CDR3 is 14 amino acids. V gave up 6 bases and J gave up 10 bases, with 19 bases separating them. CDR1 and CDR2 (germline): SNHLY, FYNNEI. The CDR3 sequence: CASRELTEGRIQYF. For the CDR3, the DNA is TGTGCCAGCAGAGAGCTGACAGAGGGTAGGATTCAGTACTTC.

This chain links TRBV30 with TRBJ2-7; 12 nucleotides agree with TRBD2. CDR3 size: 15 residues. Germline CDR1 GTSNPN, CDR2 SVGIG (reference sequence). With V trimmed by 5 bases and J by 3 bases, 8 bases remained unmatched. In DNA form, the CDR3 reads TGTGCCTGGGAACATCTAGCGGGAGGGGACTACGAGCAGTACTTC. Residues: CAWEHLAGGDYEQYF.

The CDR3 loop is CASSPLIGGNYGYTF. The CDR3 DNA sequence: TGTGCCAGCAGCCCCCTCATAGGGGGTAACTATGGCTACACCTTC. This chain joins TRBV4-2 and TRBJ1-2; maybe TRBD1 (6 bases). Germline V gives CDR1 LGHNA, CDR2 YNFKEQ. Between the trimmed V and J ends, which lost 4 bases and 1 base, there was a span of 13 bases. This CDR3 is built from 15 residues.

The chain employs TRBV25-1 and TRBJ2-7, with D maybe TRBD1 (6 bases). Deletions cut 5 bases from V and 5 bases from J, with 7 bases between. The germline V gene has CDR1 MGHDK and CDR2 SYGVNS. The CDR3 is 11 amino acids. The CDR3 spells CASSQGHEQYF. The DNA for the CDR3 is TGTGCCAGCAGTCAGGGGCACGAGCAGTACTTC.

V is TRBV11-2 and J is TRBJ2-2; D is tentatively TRBD1 or TRBD2 (5 bases each). The V and J ends lost 0 bases and 5 bases respectively, with 7 bases between them. Germline V lookup: CDR1 SGHAT, CDR2 FQNNGV. The CDR3 is made up of 14 amino acids. CDR3 in DNA: TGTGCCAGCAGCTTAGAGGGGGAGACCGGGGAGCTGTTTTTT. Its translation: CASSLEGETGELFF.

The chain joins TRBV7-3 to TRBJ2-2; D not resolved. This CDR3 has 13 residues. CDR1 SGHTA and CDR2 FQGTGA come from the germline V gene. Trimming removed 3 bases at V and 4 bases at J, with 6 bases between. This CDR3 is CASSFEPTGELFF. The CDR3 bases are TGTGCCAGCAGCTTCGAACCCACCGGGGAGCTGTTTTTT.

The rearrangement links TRBV5-5 to TRBJ2-1; D is unresolved. This CDR3 spans 14 amino acids. Per germline, CDR1 SGHKS and CDR2 YYEKEE (reference sequence). The V end was cut by 0 bases, the J end by 5 bases, with 9 bases between. The CDR3 loop reads CASSLGLMNNEQFF. The DNA of the CDR3 is TGTGCCAGCAGCTTGGGCCTTATGAACAATGAGCAGTTCTTC.

This clone appeared a single time. This chain connects TRBV15 to TRBJ2-1, with 10 bases that match TRBD2. V dropped 0 bases and J dropped 10; count of bases not matched to a gene: 9. The length of the CDR3 is 16 residues. Germline V gene data show CDR1 as LNHNV and CDR2 as YYDKDF (reference sequence). CDR3 coding DNA: TGTGCCACCAGCAGAGAGGAGTCTAGCGGGAGCGGCGAGCAGTTCTTC. Translating it yields CATSREESSGSGEQFF.

The chain carries TRBV4-1 and TRBJ2-7; D may be TRBD1 (6 bases). The CDR3 extends over 14 amino acids. The germline gives CDR1 MGHRA, CDR2 YSYEKL. Trimming cost V 1 base and J 3 bases, with 10 bases left between them. The CDR3 here is CASSQGAGDYEQYF. DNA of the CDR3: TGCGCCAGCAGCCAAGGGGCAGGGGACTACGAGCAGTACTTC.

The chain has TRBV27 and TRBJ1-2, with 8 bases that match TRBD1. CDR1 is MNHEY and CDR2 is SMNVEV in the germline V gene (reference sequence). V lost 4 bases and J lost 3; bases outside the gene matches: 4. The CDR3 runs to 14 residues. The CDR3 region has the DNA TGTGCCAGCAGTTCAGGACAGGGATACTATGGCTACACCTTC. Translating gives CASSSGQGYYGYTF.

The V call is TRBV29-1, the J call TRBJ2-1; 13 nucleotides align to TRBD2. Looked up from germline, CDR1 is SQVTM and CDR2 is ANQGSEA. V shed 3 bases and J 2 bases; nucleotides not matched to a gene: 4. This CDR3 has 16 residues. The CDR3 spells CSVDGTSGDAYNEQFF. In nucleotides, the CDR3 is TGCAGCGTTGACGGGACTAGCGGGGACGCCTACAATGAGCAGTTCTTC.

The chain has TRBV5-6 and TRBJ1-1; D not resolved. Trimming left V 4 bases short and J 3 bases short, with 10 bases between. Germline CDR1 is SGHDT and CDR2 is YYEEEE. The CDR3 is 13 residues long. The CDR3, as DNA: TGTGCCAGCAGCCAGCAGTACGACACTGAAGCTTTCTTT. It encodes CASSQQYDTEAFF. Using reference TRBV5-6 and TRBJ1-1 for the parts outside the CDR3, the full variable domain is DAGVTQSPTHLIKTRGQQVTLRCSPKSGHDTVSWYQQALGQGPQFIFQYYEEEERQRGNFPDRFSGHQFPNYSSELNVNALLLGDSALYLCASSQQYDTEAFFGQGTRLTVV.

The chain uses TRBV7-3 and TRBJ2-7; possibly TRBD1 for D (6 bases). The CDR3 extends over 15 amino acids. Trimming shortened V by 5 bases and J by 7 bases, and 21 bases separated the two germline ends. Germline lookup yields CDR1 SGHTA and CDR2 FQGTGA. Written as DNA, the CDR3 is TGTGCCAGCAGCCCAGGGGCCTCCCCGTTGAGAGAGCAGTACTTC. Residues: CASSPGASPLREQYF.

The chain uses TRBV7-9 and TRBJ2-3, with 11 nucleotides matching TRBD2. The CDR3 is made up of 16 amino acids. The ends lost 4 bases at V and 3 bases at J; junction bases unmatched: 6. Germline V lookup: CDR1 SEHNR, CDR2 FQNEAQ (reference sequence). CDR3 in amino acids: CASSSRLAGLTDTQYF. In DNA, the CDR3 is TGTGCCAGCAGCTCCCGACTAGCGGGATTGACAGATACGCAGTATTTT.

The chain combines TRBV29-1 with TRBJ2-1; weak D call: TRBD1 (5 bases). This CDR3 region has 11 residues. CDR1 is SQVTM, CDR2 ANQGSEA, per germline. V dropped 3 bases and J dropped 15 bases, with 15 bases sitting between them. This CDR3 is CSVEARRTGFF. For the CDR3, the DNA is TGCAGCGTTGAGGCCAGGCGCACAGGGTTCTTC.

This clone was observed once. The J gene is TRBJ1-1, the V gene TRBV4-1, with a possible D match to TRBD1 (5 bases). This CDR3 comprises 15 residues. Deletions cut 0 bases from V and 1 base from J, with 9 bases between. Germline CDR1 MGHRA, CDR2 YSYEKL. The CDR3 reads CASSQETGSNTEAFF. The DNA for the CDR3 is TGCGCCAGCAGCCAAGAAACAGGCTCGAACACTGAAGCTTTCTTT.

The V and J genes are TRBV5-1 and TRBJ2-7, with 10 bases fitting TRBD2. V shed 2 bases, J shed 2 bases, and the junction held 4 bases outside the gene matches. The CDR3 extends over 15 amino acids. Germline-derived CDR1 and CDR2 are SGHRS and YFSETQ. The DNA for the CDR3 is TGCGCCAGCAGCTTAGAAAGCGGGAGGGCCTACGAGCAGTACTTC. Translation: CASSLESGRAYEQYF.

The CDR3 sequence is CASSQVVGGRRSDTQYF. The DNA for the CDR3 is TGCGCCAGCAGCCAGGTGGTTGGCGGGAGGAGGTCAGATACGCAGTATTTT. V and J are TRBV4-1 and TRBJ2-3, with TRBD2 matching over 8 bases. V was pared by 3 bases and J by 4 bases, with 12 bases of the junction left unmatched. Germline V gene data show CDR1 as MGHRA and CDR2 as YSYEKL. The CDR3 is 17 amino acids.

The V call is TRBV30, the J call TRBJ2-1, with 10 bases lining up with TRBD1. The germline gives CDR1 GTSNPN, CDR2 SVGIG (reference sequence). Unmatched junction bases numbered 7, after V lost 0 bases and J lost 5 bases. The length of the CDR3 is 16 residues. In nucleotides, the CDR3 is TGTGCCTGGAGTGTACGGACGGGACAGGGGCACAATGAGCAGTTCTTC. Translating it yields CAWSVRTGQGHNEQFF.

This clone has just a few counts. The chain is built from TRBV9 and TRBJ2-2; D not resolved. The CDR3 has 11 residues. V was trimmed by 3 bases and J by 4 bases, leaving 1 base between them. Germline CDR1 is SGDLS and CDR2 is YYNGEE. The CDR3 DNA is TGTGCCAGCAGCGCCACCGGGGAGCTGTTTTTT. Its translation is CASSATGELFF.

The chain employs TRBV10-3 and TRBJ1-2, with 7 bases lining up with TRBD1. V was clipped by 6 bases and J by 4 bases; unmatched bases: 11. Germline CDR1 reads ENHRY; CDR2 reads SYGVKD. The CDR3 consists of 15 residues. CDR3 in amino acids: CAIRGHRGPSYGYTF. In nucleotides, the CDR3 is TGTGCCATCAGAGGGCACAGGGGCCCCTCCTATGGCTACACCTTC.

This chain links TRBV6-4 with TRBJ2-1; unclear D gene. CDR1 and CDR2 (germline): MRHNA, SNTAGT. V was shortened by 0 bases and J by 4 bases, with 7 bases between the two germline ends. The CDR3 runs to 14 residues. As DNA, the CDR3 is TGTGCCAGCAGTGACTCCGACTCTTACAATGAGCAGTTCTTC. Amino acid sequence: CASSDSDSYNEQFF.

This clone has only a few counts. This chain connects TRBV6-6 to TRBJ1-3; D not certain. V was pared by 0 bases and J by 0 bases, with 9 bases between. The CDR3 is 16 residues long. The germline CDR1 and CDR2 sequences are MNHNY and SVGAGI (reference sequence). The CDR3 sequence is CASSYSDGSSGNTIYF. DNA of the CDR3: TGTGCCAGCAGTTACTCGGACGGGAGCTCTGGAAACACCATATATTTT.

The chain combines TRBV27 with TRBJ2-5; 9 positions match TRBD2. V shed 3 bases, J shed 5 bases, and the junction held 7 bases outside the gene matches. CDR3 size: 15 residues. CDR1 and CDR2 (germline): MNHEY, SMNVEV (reference sequence). DNA of the CDR3: TGTGCCAGCAGTTTGCTAGCGGGAAGCAAGGAGACCCAGTACTTC. It encodes CASSLLAGSKETQYF.

J is TRBJ2-7 and V is TRBV4-1; 12 bases are a match to TRBD2. There are 17 residues in the CDR3. Losses at the gene ends were 0 bases for V and 3 bases for J; bases not matched to a gene: 6. Germline V gene sequence: CDR1 MGHRA, CDR2 YSYEKL. Written as DNA, the CDR3 is TGCGCCAGCAGCCAAGAGCCCCTAGCGGGAGGGCTCTACGAGCAGTACTTC. Its protein product is CASSQEPLAGGLYEQYF.

This clone has more than one count but fewer than ten. V gene TRBV10-2 combines with J gene TRBJ2-5; TRBD2 matches 7 bases. V was clipped by 4 bases and J by 2 bases; unmatched bases: 22. The CDR3 has 20 amino acids. Germline V gives CDR1 WSHSY, CDR2 SAAADI. The CDR3: CASSVPKAGGMEEVQETQYF. The DNA for the CDR3 is TGCGCCAGCAGTGTACCTAAGGCCGGGGGGATGGAAGAAGTACAAGAGACCCAGTACTTC.

The J gene is TRBJ2-2, the V gene TRBV29-1; D may be TRBD1 or TRBD2 (5 bases each). The V and J ends lost 0 bases and 3 bases respectively, with 11 bases between them. This CDR3 comprises 15 residues. Germline CDR1 and CDR2: SQVTM and ANQGSEA. The CDR3 DNA reads TGCAGCGTTGAAGATTACGGGGCCGACACCGGGGAGCTGTTTTTT. Translated: CSVEDYGADTGELFF.

This clone was seen only once. The chain carries TRBV27 and TRBJ2-1; D gene unclear. CDR1 MNHEY and CDR2 SMNVEV come from the germline V gene (reference sequence). The CDR3 runs to 15 residues. V was pared by 0 bases and J by 13 bases, with 19 bases between. The CDR3 loop reads CASSLSKAGVRFQFF. The CDR3 DNA follows: TGTGCCAGCAGTTTATCCAAGGCCGGCGTTAGGTTCCAGTTCTTC.

The chain joins TRBV5-1 to TRBJ2-6; D gene ambiguous. Trimming removed 0 bases from V and 0 bases from J, with 4 bases in between. CDR1 SGHRS and CDR2 YFSETQ come from the germline V gene. The CDR3 is 15 residues long. The CDR3 spells CASSLDNSGANVLTF. DNA of the CDR3: TGCGCCAGCAGCTTGGACAACTCTGGGGCCAACGTCCTGACTTTC. Together with reference TRBV5-1 and TRBJ2-6, the CDR3 gives the full variable domain: KAGVTQTPRYLIKTRGQQVTLSCSPISGHRSVSWYQQTPGQGLQFLFEYFSETQRNKGNFPGRFSGRQFSNSRSEMNVSTLELGDSALYLCASSLDNSGANVLTFGAGSRLTVL.